Presented here are 26 T cell receptor beta chains from one specimen sequenced in a study of technical replicates of blood from a handful of donors. Only in-frame clones appear in the TCRdb table, and some are missing; sequencing was by immunoSEQ multiplex PCR. The repertoire includes tens of thousands of clones, about 90% of them detected once, and about 0.4% sits in the top ten. The specimen sequenced was T cells isolated from PBMCs. The origin of the receptors is a human donor in good health. Some clones in this sample may be carry-over from other donors' samples.

The chain joins TRBV27 to TRBJ1-3; D not resolved. Per germline, CDR1 MNHEY and CDR2 SMNVEV (reference sequence). This CDR3 spans 13 amino acids. Trimming pared 7 bases from V and 0 bases from J, leaving 7 bases between. The CDR3 bases are TGTGCCAGCACGGCGGGCTCTGGAAACACCATATATTTT. Its protein product is CASTAGSGNTIYF.

CDR3 sequence: CASSPSGLAGGTGELFF. CDR3 coding DNA: TGTGCCAGCAGCCCCAGTGGACTAGCGGGGGGGACCGGGGAGCTGTTTTTT. This chain joins TRBV11-2 and TRBJ2-2, with 15 bases aligning to TRBD2. The CDR3 is made up of 17 amino acids. The trim removed 5 bases at V and 5 bases at J, leaving 6 bases unmatched. Germline CDR1 and CDR2: SGHAT and FQNNGV.

The chain links TRBV13 to TRBJ1-1; D may be TRBD1 (6 bases). With 3 bases removed from V and 0 bases from J, the gap between germline ends came to 11 bases. This CDR3 comprises 15 residues. Germline V gives CDR1 PRHDT, CDR2 FYEKMQ (reference sequence). The CDR3 sequence: CASSLMTGMNTEAFF. In nucleotides, the CDR3 is TGTGCCAGCAGCTTGATGACAGGCATGAACACTGAAGCTTTCTTT.

The J gene is TRBJ2-1, the V gene TRBV7-8; possible D gene TRBD2, 7 bases. Trimming cost V 5 bases and J 10 bases, with 21 bases left between them. The germline V gene encodes CDR1 SGHVS and CDR2 FQNEAQ. This CDR3 is 15 amino acids long. CDR3 DNA sequence: TGTGCCAGCAGCCTGCCAGGGGAGGGCCGCAAGGAGCAGTTCTTC. Amino acids: CASSLPGEGRKEQFF.

The J gene is TRBJ1-2, the V gene TRBV27; the D is unclear. The CDR3 length is 15 residues. Trimming stripped 4 bases from V and 1 base from J, with 13 bases between. CDR1 is MNHEY, CDR2 SMNVEV, per germline (reference sequence). The CDR3 DNA is TGTGCCAGCAGTTCCCCTAAAGGCGGTAACTATGGCTACACCTTC. Protein: CASSSPKGGNYGYTF.

CDR3 amino acids: CASSLNPSSGRPAPYNEQFF. CDR3 DNA: TGTGCCAGCAGCTTAAACCCATCTAGCGGGAGGCCCGCCCCCTACAATGAGCAGTTCTTC. The genes are TRBV7-8 and TRBJ2-1; TRBD2 aligns across 11 bases. Germline CDR1 and CDR2: SGHVS and FQNEAQ. The CDR3 covers 20 residues. Losses at the gene ends were 2 bases for V and 2 bases for J; bases not matched to a gene: 14.

The V gene is TRBV19, the J gene TRBJ2-1; 9 bases fit TRBD2. Germline-derived CDR1 and CDR2 are LNHDA and SQIVND (reference sequence). Losses at the gene ends were 8 bases for V and 6 bases for J; bases not matched to a gene: 8. The CDR3 consists of 14 residues. The CDR3: CASAWGLAVNEQFF. CDR3 in DNA: TGTGCCAGTGCCTGGGGACTAGCAGTCAATGAGCAGTTCTTC. The full variable domain, in which reference TRBV19 and TRBJ2-1 provide the parts outside the CDR3, is DGGITQSPKYLFRKEGQNVTLSCEQNLNHDAMYWYRQDPGQGLRLIYYSQIVNDFQKGDIAEGYSVSREKKESFPLTVTSAQKNPTAFYLCASAWGLAVNEQFFGPGTRLTVL.

The chain is built from TRBV19 and TRBJ1-1; no firm D call. CDR1 is LNHDA, CDR2 SQIVND, per germline (reference sequence). The CDR3 has 12 amino acids. V was pared by 6 bases and J by 4 bases, with 9 bases between. The CDR3 bases are TGTGCCAGTAGACCTCCGGGCACTGAAGCTTTCTTT. This encodes CASRPPGTEAFF. Full variable domain (missing parts from reference TRBV19 and TRBJ1-1): DGGITQSPKYLFRKEGQNVTLSCEQNLNHDAMYWYRQDPGQGLRLIYYSQIVNDFQKGDIAEGYSVSREKKESFPLTVTSAQKNPTAFYLCASRPPGTEAFFGQGTRLTVV.

In its sample, this clone was seen once. The gene calls are TRBV6-1 and TRBJ2-3; 11 nucleotides align to TRBD2. Germline V gene lookup returns CDR1 MNHNS and CDR2 SASEGT. With 6 bases clipped from V and 4 bases from J, the junction kept 3 bases outside the gene matches. This CDR3 region has 14 residues. The CDR3 coding sequence is TGTGCCAGCAGGCCTAGCGGGGGGTCAGATACGCAGTATTTT. Translation gives CASRPSGGSDTQYF.

The genes are TRBV4-2 and TRBJ1-3, with D unresolved. The germline V gene encodes CDR1 LGHNA and CDR2 YNFKEQ. V lost 4 bases, J lost 4 bases, and 14 bases lay in between. The CDR3 is made up of 15 amino acids. This chain's CDR3 is CASSPDVTPGNTIYF. As DNA, the CDR3 is TGTGCCAGCAGCCCAGATGTGACTCCCGGAAACACCATATATTTT.

The V and J genes are TRBV28 and TRBJ1-5, with TRBD1 as a possible D gene (5 bases). Trimming removed 2 bases at V and 7 bases at J, with 9 bases between. CDR1 and CDR2 from the germline V gene are MDHEN and SYDVKM. The length of the CDR3 is 13 residues. Here the CDR3 reads CASSLVRDQPQHF. CDR3 DNA: TGTGCCAGCAGTTTAGTGCGGGACCAGCCCCAGCATTTT.

This rearrangement joins TRBV2 to TRBJ1-1; D is undetermined. CDR1 is SNHLY and CDR2 is FYNNEI in the germline V gene. Trimming left V 4 bases short and J 1 base short, with 4 bases between. The CDR3 is 12 amino acids. CDR3 protein: CASSVRNTEAFF. The CDR3 DNA reads as TGTGCCAGCAGTGTCCGGAACACTGAAGCTTTCTTT. Looking up the rest from reference TRBV2 and TRBJ1-1 gives the full variable domain: EPEVTQTPSHQVTQMGQEVILRCVPISNHLYFYWYRQILGQKVEFLVSFYNNEISEKSEIFDDQFSVERPDGSNFTLKIRSTKLEDSAMYFCASSVRNTEAFFGQGTRLTVV.

J is TRBJ1-2 and V is TRBV28; D might be TRBD1 (6 bases). CDR3 length equals 15 residues. The V gene's germline CDR1 is MDHEN and CDR2 SYDVKM. Trimming removed 2 bases at V and 2 bases at J, with 12 bases between. CDR3 bases: TGTGCCAGCAGTTTACCTGGACAGTTAAACTATGGCTACACCTTC. Translation gives CASSLPGQLNYGYTF.

This chain links TRBV11-2 with TRBJ1-2, with 7 positions matching TRBD1. This CDR3 spans 15 amino acids. CDR1 is SGHAT and CDR2 is FQNNGV in the germline V gene. V lost 5 bases, J lost 1 base, and 7 bases stayed unmatched. The DNA for the CDR3 is TGTGCCAGCAGCACGGGGACAGCCAGTAACTATGGCTACACCTTC. This translates into CASSTGTASNYGYTF.

J is TRBJ1-2 and V is TRBV27; D remains ambiguous. CDR3 length: 14 amino acids. Looked up from germline, CDR1 is MNHEY and CDR2 is SMNVEV (reference sequence). V lost 3 bases to trimming and J lost 3 bases, with 11 bases between them. DNA for the CDR3: TGTGCCAGCAGTTTCGCAGGAAACTACTATGGCTACACCTTC. It specifies CASSFAGNYYGYTF.

The V and J genes are TRBV7-6 and TRBJ1-3, with 7 bases aligning to TRBD1. This CDR3 spans 17 amino acids. V was pared by 5 bases and J by 4 bases, with 14 bases of the junction left unmatched. Germline CDR1 and CDR2: SGHVS and FNYEAQ. The CDR3 region has the DNA TGTGCCAGCAGCCCCATAGGACAGGATCGGAACGGAAACACCATATATTTT. Its protein product is CASSPIGQDRNGNTIYF. Together with reference TRBV7-6 and TRBJ1-3, the CDR3 gives the full variable domain: GAGVSQSPRYKVTKRGQDVALRCDPISGHVSLYWYRQALGQGPEFLTYFNYEAQQDKSGLPNDRFSAERPEGSISTLTIQRTEQRDSAMYRCASSPIGQDRNGNTIYFGEGSWLTVV.

This chain uses TRBV7-6 with TRBJ2-1; 15 nucleotides align to TRBD2. CDR3 length: 15 amino acids. Germline assignment: CDR1 SGHVS and CDR2 FNYEAQ. The V gene end was trimmed by 5 bases and the J gene end by 8 bases; junction bases not matched to a gene: 4. The CDR3 here is CASSLGLAGGDEQFF. The CDR3 nucleotides are TGTGCCAGCAGCCTCGGACTAGCGGGAGGGGATGAGCAGTTCTTC. Complete variable domain (other parts from reference TRBV7-6 and TRBJ2-1): GAGVSQSPRYKVTKRGQDVALRCDPISGHVSLYWYRQALGQGPEFLTYFNYEAQQDKSGLPNDRFSAERPEGSISTLTIQRTEQRDSAMYRCASSLGLAGGDEQFFGPGTRLTVL.

The chain joins TRBV4-2 to TRBJ2-6; tentative D call: TRBD2 (5 bases). The ends were cut back, 0 bases at V and 2 bases at J, with 8 bases in the middle. The CDR3 runs 16 residues. The germline gives CDR1 LGHNA, CDR2 YNFKEQ. DNA for the CDR3: TGTGCCAGCAGCCAAGATGGAGGAACTGGGGCCAACGTCCTGACTTTC. Protein: CASSQDGGTGANVLTF.

The chain is built from TRBV4-1 and TRBJ1-2; perhaps TRBD1 as D (6 bases). Germline CDR1 reads MGHRA; CDR2 reads YSYEKL. V was shortened by 0 bases and J by 3 bases, with 14 bases between the two germline ends. The CDR3 extends over 16 amino acids. DNA of the CDR3: TGCGCCAGCAGCCAAGAAAGCACAGGGCGTGACTATGGCTACACCTTC. Amino acids: CASSQESTGRDYGYTF.

The rearrangement links TRBV7-9 to TRBJ2-5; TRBD1 aligns across 7 bases. The V segment lost 6 bases and the J segment 5 bases; nucleotides outside the gene matches: 12. The CDR3 contains 15 residues. From germline, CDR1 is SEHNR and CDR2 FQNEAQ (reference sequence). The CDR3 loop reads CASSPTTGSRETQYF. The CDR3 DNA reads TGTGCCAGCAGTCCTACGACAGGGTCTCGGGAGACCCAGTACTTC.

CDR3 in amino acids: CASSRQRGPPYEQYF. Written as DNA, the CDR3 is TGTGCCAGTAGTCGCCAGCGGGGCCCTCCTTACGAGCAGTACTTC. The rearrangement uses TRBV19 and TRBJ2-7; 7 bases agree with TRBD2. With 5 bases clipped from V and 4 bases from J, the junction kept 11 bases outside the gene matches. The CDR3 sequence is 15 residues long. The germline V gene encodes CDR1 LNHDA and CDR2 SQIVND (reference sequence).

The V call is TRBV18, the J call TRBJ2-7; TRBD2 is a possible D gene (6 bases). V lost 2 bases to trimming and J lost 3 bases, with 11 bases between them. The CDR3 has 14 amino acids. Germline V gives CDR1 KGHSH, CDR2 LQKENI. The CDR3 sequence: CASSPKDYYYEQYF. DNA for the CDR3: TGTGCCAGCTCACCAAAGGACTATTACTACGAGCAGTACTTC.

The chain employs TRBV4-1 and TRBJ2-1; 12 nucleotides align to TRBD1. The CDR3 totals 16 residues. V shed 3 bases and J 7 bases; nucleotides not matched to a gene: 7. Germline V gene sequence: CDR1 MGHRA, CDR2 YSYEKL. CDR3 loop: CASSHPWGQGANEQFF. The CDR3, as DNA: TGCGCCAGCAGCCACCCCTGGGGACAGGGGGCAAATGAGCAGTTCTTC.

The J gene is TRBJ2-7, the V gene TRBV27, with a tentative D call TRBD1 (5 bases). The CDR3 has 13 residues. Trimming took 1 base from V and 2 from J, leaving 6 bases between them. The germline V gene has CDR1 MNHEY and CDR2 SMNVEV (reference sequence). In nucleotides, the CDR3 is TGTGCCAGCAGTTTATACAGGACCTACGAGCAGTACTTC. Its protein is CASSLYRTYEQYF.

This clone was detected only once. The chain joins TRBV6-1 to TRBJ2-7; the D is unclear. The CDR3 covers 18 residues. Between the trimmed V and J ends, which lost 1 base and 2 bases, there was a span of 21 bases. Germline lookup yields CDR1 MNHNS and CDR2 SASEGT. The CDR3 nucleotides are TGTGCCAGCAGTGAAGAGGCGGCCTGGTCCGGTGTAGCCTACGAGCAGTACTTC. It specifies CASSEEAAWSGVAYEQYF.

V and J are TRBV19 and TRBJ2-7; D not certain. This CDR3 has 13 residues. Germline V gives CDR1 LNHDA, CDR2 SQIVND (reference sequence). V gave up 5 bases and J gave up 0 bases, with 8 bases separating them. CDR3 bases: TGTGCCAGTAGTCGTTACAGCTCCTACGAGCAGTACTTC. Its translation is CASSRYSSYEQYF.